The rows below give T cell receptor beta chains drawn from one sample of a study of breast tumors, draining lymph nodes, adjacent tissues. Via MiXCR, TCRdb re-called the multiplex PCR reads, giving one row per CDR3 protein. The sample includes over 15,000 distinct CDR3 sequences, 40% to 60% of them seen just once. The sequenced sample was tumor-adjacent breast tissue. All receptors derive from a female donor with breast cancer. Some clones in this sample may be carry-over from other donors' samples. The conserved cysteine and the conserved F or W are not part of the CDR3 here. For some rows the clone size is stated as once, few or many, or as a class when expanded; others skip it.

>TRBV10-3|-|TRBJ1-5
AINEREDQPQH
>TRBV7-2|few|TRBJ2-1
ASSLNRGPSYNEQF
>TRBV19|-|TRBJ1-2
ASSDRVGTGHT
>TRBV3-1|many|TRBJ2-7
ASSPLAGYEQY
>TRBV7-3|-|TRBJ2-5
ASSGTSGGAQY
>TRBV4-3|once|TRBJ1-3
ASSQEGGRTGNTIY
>TRBV12-3/TRBV12-4|many|TRBJ1-2
ASSPGQGRGYGYT
>TRBV7-8|-|TRBJ2-2
AGSLKNTGGLF
>TRBV5-1|-|TRBJ2-1
ASSFREASGEQF
>TRBV7-2|-|TRBJ2-5
ASSGTSGSEETQY
>TRBV5-1|many|TRBJ1-5
ASSQGGSQPQH
>TRBV20-1|-|TRBJ2-3
RATTSRSLQDTQY
>TRBV7-6|medium-sized|TRBJ2-1
ASSLLAGGPAEQF
>TRBV20-1|medium-sized|TRBJ1-3
SARQISGSGNTIY
>TRBV2|-|TRBJ2-3
ASSGEGSGTDTQY
>TRBV9|many|TRBJ2-3
ASSPGQLTDTQY
>TRBV15|-|TRBJ2-3
ATSTTSGTVTDTQY
>TRBV5-1|-|TRBJ2-7
ASSLAGVGGYEQY
>TRBV11-2|-|TRBJ2-1
ASSFAGGPNEQF
>TRBV28|many|TRBJ2-4
ASSRPKNIQY
>TRBV20-1|-|TRBJ1-2
SARETYYGYT
>TRBV24-1|-|TRBJ2-3
ATSDFQGATDTQY
>TRBV7-8|-|TRBJ1-5
ASSFQGNQPQH
>TRBV20-1|many|TRBJ1-2
SAREYGGGVGYT
>TRBV12-3/TRBV12-4|-|TRBJ1-2
ASSLVGIGEGYT
>TRBV7-3|-|TRBJ2-2
ASSLRPTGELF
>TRBV5-1|-|TRBJ1-6
ASSYSDSTNSPLH
>TRBV5-5|-|TRBJ2-7
ASSVGGSRYEQY
>TRBV2|-|TRBJ1-6
ASSERTGYSWNSPLH
>TRBV6-1|many|TRBJ2-2
ASTFGTHTGELF
>TRBV28|many|TRBJ1-3
ASSRTGLGNTIY
>TRBV25-1|medium-sized|TRBJ2-1
ASSLQGTGGEQF
>TRBV6-2/TRBV6-3|-|TRBJ2-7
ASSYSSRDTSHEQY
>TRBV12-3/TRBV12-4|few|TRBJ2-2
ASSLSGRNTGELF
>TRBV18|many|TRBJ1-4
ASSLDSYEKLF
>TRBV6-2/TRBV6-3|few|TRBJ1-1
ASSDPDTEAF
>TRBV29-1|-|TRBJ1-2
SVAGETVAGYT
>TRBV7-2|many|TRBJ2-5
ASSLPGASGILKETQY
>TRBV7-2|medium-sized|TRBJ2-3
ASSLGISGSTDTQY
>TRBV20-1|-|TRBJ2-7
SARDASGLDYEQY
>TRBV7-2|many|TRBJ2-3
ASSLGGAGAADTQY